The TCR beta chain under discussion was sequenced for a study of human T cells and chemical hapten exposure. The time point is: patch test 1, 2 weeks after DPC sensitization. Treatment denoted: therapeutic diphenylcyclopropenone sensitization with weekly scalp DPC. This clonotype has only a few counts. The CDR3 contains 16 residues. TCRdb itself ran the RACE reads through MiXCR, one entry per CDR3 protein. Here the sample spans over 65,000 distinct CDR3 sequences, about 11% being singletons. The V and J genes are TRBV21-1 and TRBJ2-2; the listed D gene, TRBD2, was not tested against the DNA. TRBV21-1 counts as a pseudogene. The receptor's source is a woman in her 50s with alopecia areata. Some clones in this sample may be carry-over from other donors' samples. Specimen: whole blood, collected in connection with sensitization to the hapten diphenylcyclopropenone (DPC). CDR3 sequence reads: CASSATGGTNTGELFF. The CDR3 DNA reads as TGTGCCAGCAGCGCTACAGGAGGGACGAACACCGGGGAGCTGTTTTTT.